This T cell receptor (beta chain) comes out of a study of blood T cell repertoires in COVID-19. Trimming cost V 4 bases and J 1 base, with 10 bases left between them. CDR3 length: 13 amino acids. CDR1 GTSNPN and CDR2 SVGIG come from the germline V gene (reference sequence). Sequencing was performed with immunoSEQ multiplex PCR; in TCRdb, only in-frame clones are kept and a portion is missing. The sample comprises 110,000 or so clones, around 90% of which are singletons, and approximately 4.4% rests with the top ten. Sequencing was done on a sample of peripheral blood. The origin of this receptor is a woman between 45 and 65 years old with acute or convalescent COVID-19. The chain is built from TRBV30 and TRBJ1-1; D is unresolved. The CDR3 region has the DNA TGTGCCTGGATGATCAGGCCGAACACTGAAGCTTTCTTT. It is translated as CAWMIRPNTEAFF.